This T cell receptor beta chain emerged from a study of Graves' ophthalmopathy and Graves' hyperthyroidism. The TCR beta CDR3 regions underwent amplification from RNA transcripts. First-round RT-PCR used HTBI primers; second-round multiplex PCR followed. TCRdb fed the multiplex PCR reads into MiXCR, producing one record per CDR3 protein. The sample consists of approximately 540,000 distinct CDR3 sequences, approximately 37% of them appearing once. This clonotype was observed many times. Germline CDR1 and CDR2: SNHLY and FYNNEI. V was trimmed by 5 bases and J by 1 base, leaving 14 bases between them. The CDR3 totals 15 residues.

The sample was peripheral blood or thyroid tissue (not recorded which). The receptor was isolated from an adult man with Graves' hyperthyroidism. This sequence joins TRBV2 and TRBJ1-1; no firm D call. CDR3 coding DNA: TGTGCCAGCAGTATCCCTGTTGGGTCGAACACTGAAGCTTTCTTT. Its protein product is CASSIPVGSNTEAFF.